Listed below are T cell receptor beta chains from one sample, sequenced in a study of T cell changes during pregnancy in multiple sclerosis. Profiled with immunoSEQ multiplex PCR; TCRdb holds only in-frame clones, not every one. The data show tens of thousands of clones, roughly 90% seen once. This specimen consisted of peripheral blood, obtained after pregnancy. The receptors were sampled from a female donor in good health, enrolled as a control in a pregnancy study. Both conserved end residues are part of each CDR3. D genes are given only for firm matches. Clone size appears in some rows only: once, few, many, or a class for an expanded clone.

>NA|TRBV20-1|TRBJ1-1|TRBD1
CSAGQGGEAFF
TGCAGTGCGGGACAGGGGGGTGAAGCTTTCTTT
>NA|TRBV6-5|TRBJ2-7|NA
CATKRDSVSPYEQYF
TGTGCGACCAAGAGGGACTCGGTTTCACCCTACGAGCAGTACTTC
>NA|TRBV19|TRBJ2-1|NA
CASSMLQGNEQFF
TGTGCCAGTAGTATGCTACAGGGCAATGAGCAGTTCTTC
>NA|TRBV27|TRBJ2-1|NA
CASRWRPLGQFF
TGTGCCAGCAGGTGGAGGCCTCTGGGGCAGTTCTTC
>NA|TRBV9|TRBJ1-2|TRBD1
CASSAGQGATGYTF
TGTGCCAGCAGCGCGGGACAGGGCGCTACTGGCTACACCTTC
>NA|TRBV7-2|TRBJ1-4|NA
CASSPPARDSRGEKLFF
TGTGCCAGCAGCCCCCCGGCCCGGGATTCCCGCGGGGAAAAACTGTTTTTT
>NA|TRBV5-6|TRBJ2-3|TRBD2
CASSPPGAGRTDTQYF
TGTGCCAGCAGCCCTCCGGGAGCGGGGCGCACAGATACGCAGTATTTT
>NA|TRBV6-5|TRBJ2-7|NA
CASSPPGGRAYEQYF
TGTGCCAGCAGTCCCCCCGGCGGCCGAGCCTACGAGCAGTACTTC
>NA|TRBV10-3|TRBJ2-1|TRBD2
CAISGTSGRNEQFF
TGTGCCATCAGTGGGACTAGCGGGAGGAATGAGCAGTTCTTC
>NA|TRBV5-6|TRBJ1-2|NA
CASSFSNNSSFEGYTF
TGTGCCAGCAGCTTTTCTAATAACAGCTCCTTTGAGGGCTACACCTTC
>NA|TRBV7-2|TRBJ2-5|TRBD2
CASSATGTSGRQTQYF
TGTGCCAGCAGCGCGACCGGGACTAGCGGGAGGCAGACCCAGTACTTC
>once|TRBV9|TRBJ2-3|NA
CASSLIRGAEYF
TGTGCCAGCAGCCTTATCAGGGGCGCGGAGTATTTT
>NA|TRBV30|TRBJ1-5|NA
CAWRGGSAGNQPQHF
TGTGCCTGGAGAGGAGGGTCCGCCGGCAATCAGCCCCAGCATTTT
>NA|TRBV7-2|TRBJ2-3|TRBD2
CASSRAGVADTQYF
TGTGCCAGCAGCCGAGCGGGAGTAGCAGATACGCAGTATTTT
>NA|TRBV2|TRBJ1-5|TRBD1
CASSRTGFQPQHF
TGTGCCAGCTCACGGACAGGTTTTCAGCCCCAGCATTTT
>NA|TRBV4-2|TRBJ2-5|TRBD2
CASSQRGLAGEGETQYF
TGTGCCAGCAGCCAACGCGGACTAGCGGGAGAAGGAGAGACCCAGTACTTC
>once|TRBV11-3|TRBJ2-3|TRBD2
CASSLGLAGGEGDTQYF
TGTGCCAGCAGCCTCGGACTAGCGGGAGGGGAAGGGGATACGCAGTATTTT
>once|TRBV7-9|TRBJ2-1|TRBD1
CASSIATGGFNNEQFF
TGTGCCAGCAGCATCGCCACAGGGGGTTTTAACAATGAGCAGTTCTTC
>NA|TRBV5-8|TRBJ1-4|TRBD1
CASSLGTGVREKLFF
TGTGCCAGCAGCTTGGGGACAGGGGTTCGGGAAAAACTGTTTTTT
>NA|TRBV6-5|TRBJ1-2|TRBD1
CASSYSEGGDYGYTF
TGTGCCAGCAGTTACTCCGAAGGGGGCGACTATGGCTACACCTTC
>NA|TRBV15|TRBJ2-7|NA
CATSTPWGPYEQYF
TGTGCCACCAGCACCCCGTGGGGGCCCTACGAGCAGTACTTC
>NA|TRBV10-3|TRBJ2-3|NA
CAAALAESTDTQYF
TGTGCCGCTGCATTAGCGGAGAGCACAGATACGCAGTATTTT
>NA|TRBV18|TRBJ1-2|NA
CASSPPSTGNYGYTF
TGTGCCAGCTCACCACCGTCGACGGGGAACTATGGCTACACCTTC
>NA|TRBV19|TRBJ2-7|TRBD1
CASRKQGAYEQYF
TGTGCCAGTAGGAAACAGGGGGCCTACGAGCAGTACTTC